Listed below are T cell receptor beta chains from one sample, sequenced in a study of T cell responses to AZD1222 COVID-19 vaccine. The protocol was immunoSEQ multiplex PCR, while the TCRdb copy is restricted to in-frame clones and leaves out a portion. The sample lists 150,000 to 200,000 clones; just over 90% were seen once. The sample in question was peripheral blood, obtained 28 days after the second AZD1222 dose. The origin of the receptors is an adult who received the AZD1222 COVID-19 vaccine. Both conserved end residues are part of each CDR3. The D gene is left open where the match is weak. Expanded clones get a size class; other rows say once, few or many, or leave the size out.

j_gene,v_gene,d_gene,abundance,CDR3aa,CDR3nt
TRBJ2-5,TRBV7-8,TRBD2,.,CASSLVTSGDQETQYF,TGTGCCAGCAGCTTAGTTACTAGCGGGGATCAAGAGACCCAGTACTTC
TRBJ1-1,TRBV6-5,.,.,CASRVQYKNTEAFF,TGTGCCAGCAGAGTACAGTACAAAAACACTGAAGCTTTCTTT
TRBJ1-1,TRBV5-1,.,.,CASSLSENTEAFF,TGCGCCAGCAGCTTGTCAGAGAACACTGAAGCTTTCTTT
TRBJ2-3,TRBV7-6,TRBD1,.,CASSLRGTGDGTDTQYF,TGTGCCAGCAGCTTAAGGGGGACAGGGGATGGGACAGATACGCAGTATTTT
TRBJ1-1,TRBV18,.,.,CASSPMITGNTEAFF,TGTGCCAGCTCACCAATGATAACAGGGAACACTGAAGCTTTCTTT
TRBJ1-5,TRBV19,.,.,CASSIDHSNQPQHF,TGTGCCAGTAGTATAGATCACAGCAATCAGCCCCAGCATTTT
TRBJ1-1,TRBV2,.,.,CASSSGLNTEAFF,TGTGCCAGCTCAAGTGGCTTGAACACTGAAGCTTTCTTT
TRBJ1-2,TRBV7-9,.,once,CASSHWDRDNYGYTF,TGTGCCAGCAGCCATTGGGACCGAGATAACTATGGCTACACCTTC
TRBJ1-2,TRBV12-3/TRBV12-4,.,few,CASSFRGYNGYTF,TGTGCCAGCAGTTTTCGAGGGTATAATGGCTACACCTTC
TRBJ1-6,TRBV7-9,.,.,CASSRPTTDSPLHF,TGTGCCAGCAGCCGACCGACAACCGATTCACCCCTCCACTTT
TRBJ2-3,TRBV6-4,.,.,CASSDGPDTQYF,TGTGCCAGCAGTGACGGTCCAGATACGCAGTATTTT
TRBJ2-7,TRBV5-1,.,.,CASSLYPLYEQYF,TGCGCCAGCAGCTTGTATCCCCTCTACGAGCAGTACTTC
TRBJ1-2,TRBV3-1/TRBV3-2,TRBD1,.,CASSQAGGVGGYTF,TGTGCCAGCAGCCAGGCAGGGGGTGTCGGTGGCTACACCTTC
TRBJ1-5,TRBV5-1,.,.,CASSLSAGGNQPQHF,TGCGCCAGCAGCTTGAGCGCAGGGGGCAATCAGCCCCAGCATTTT
TRBJ1-6,TRBV30,.,.,CAWKLRTRPDSPLHF,TGTGCCTGGAAGCTTAGGACCCGTCCGGATTCACCCCTCCACTTT
TRBJ1-1,TRBV30,.,.,CACTREQGWTEAFF,TGTGCCTGCACACGTGAACAGGGTTGGACTGAAGCTTTCTTT
TRBJ2-1,TRBV4-1,.,.,CASSQVHPLYNEQFF,TGCGCCAGCAGCCAAGTCCACCCACTATACAATGAGCAGTTCTTC
TRBJ2-7,TRBV7-6,TRBD2,.,CASSPRGAYEQYF,TGTGCCAGCAGCCCTCGGGGGGCCTACGAGCAGTACTTC
TRBJ1-1,TRBV5-1,.,once,CASSLFDTNTEAFF,TGCGCCAGCAGCTTGTTCGACACGAACACTGAAGCTTTCTTT
TRBJ1-2,TRBV6-5,.,.,CASSYSGGDGYTF,TGTGCCAGCAGTTACTCAGGAGGGGATGGCTACACCTTC
TRBJ1-1,TRBV7-2,.,.,CASSLKIIWNTEAFF,TGTGCCAGCAGCTTAAAGATTATTTGGAACACTGAAGCTTTCTTT
TRBJ1-1,TRBV29-1,.,.,CSVRDRGAWTEAFF,TGCAGCGTCCGGGACCGGGGGGCTTGGACTGAAGCTTTCTTT
TRBJ2-7,TRBV5-1,.,.,CASSLWGIEDEQYF,TGCGCCAGCAGCTTGTGGGGAATTGAGGACGAGCAGTACTTC
TRBJ1-3,TRBV9,.,.,CASSTRTAGNTIYF,TGTGCCAGCAGCACCCGGACAGCTGGAAACACCATATATTTT
TRBJ2-5,TRBV11-2,.,.,CASSLGGLETQYF,TGTGCCAGCAGCTTAGGTGGCCTGGAGACCCAGTACTTC
TRBJ1-2,TRBV13,.,.,CASSLGGPDHYGYTF,TGTGCCAGCAGCTTAGGAGGCCCGGATCACTATGGCTACACCTTC
TRBJ1-3,TRBV11-3,.,.,CASSQGIGNTIYF,TGTGCCAGCAGCCAGGGAATTGGAAACACCATATATTTT
TRBJ1-2,TRBV28,TRBD1,.,CASSPMTRPTGVLYGYTF,TGTGCCAGCAGTCCTATGACCCGGCCGACAGGGGTCCTTTATGGCTACACCTTC
TRBJ2-5,TRBV6-5,TRBD1,.,CASRLQGAETQYF,TGTGCCAGCAGGTTACAGGGGGCAGAGACCCAGTACTTC
TRBJ1-5,TRBV12-3/TRBV12-4,.,.,CASTLSLGPQHF,TGTGCCAGCACTCTGTCCCTTGGGCCCCAGCATTTT
TRBJ1-1,TRBV25-1,.,.,CASSDLGSDTEAFF,TGTGCCAGCAGTGACCTGGGATCGGACACTGAAGCTTTCTTT
TRBJ2-7,TRBV30,TRBD2,once,CAWRRGAQYEQYF,TGTGCCTGGAGGCGGGGGGCGCAGTACGAGCAGTACTTC
TRBJ2-2,TRBV24-1,TRBD2,.,CATGGISGGSRELFF,TGTGCCACCGGAGGGATTAGCGGGGGGAGCCGGGAGCTGTTTTTT
TRBJ1-6,TRBV18,.,once,CASSPARDNSPLHF,TGTGCCAGCTCACCGGCGAGGGACAATTCACCCCTCCACTTT
TRBJ1-2,TRBV19,.,once,CASSIAGNHYGYTF,TGTGCCAGTAGTATAGCAGGGAATCACTATGGCTACACCTTC
TRBJ1-1,TRBV5-1,TRBD1,.,CASSVETGANTEAFF,TGCGCCAGCAGCGTAGAGACAGGGGCGAACACTGAAGCTTTCTTT
TRBJ2-3,TRBV7-9,TRBD2,few,CASSLALSGVTDTQYF,TGTGCCAGCAGCTTAGCGCTTAGCGGGGTAACAGATACGCAGTATTTT
TRBJ2-7,TRBV19,.,.,CASSIRAGTEQYF,TGTGCCAGTAGTATACGGGCAGGGACCGAGCAGTACTTC
TRBJ2-1,TRBV5-1,.,.,CASSNQGGSFNEQFF,TGCGCCAGCAGCAACCAGGGGGGCTCCTTTAATGAGCAGTTCTTC
TRBJ1-2,TRBV6-2/TRBV6-3,.,.,CASSSSGYGYTF,TGTGCCAGCAGTTCCTCCGGATATGGCTACACCTTC
TRBJ2-1,TRBV7-9,TRBD2,.,CASSLGAGGYNEQFF,TGTGCCAGCAGCTTAGGAGCGGGGGGCTACAATGAGCAGTTCTTC
TRBJ2-7,TRBV5-1,.,.,CASSFGNYEQYF,TGCGCCAGCAGCTTCGGGAACTACGAGCAGTACTTC
TRBJ1-2,TRBV7-9,TRBD1,.,CASSLGGGQANYGYTF,TGTGCCAGCAGCTTAGGTGGCGGACAGGCTAACTATGGCTACACCTTC
TRBJ2-7,TRBV18,TRBD1,.,CASSTDRGLGYEQYF,TGTGCCAGCTCGACAGACAGGGGATTAGGTTACGAGCAGTACTTC
TRBJ1-3,TRBV3-1/TRBV3-2,.,once,CASSPILRGGTIYF,TGTGCCAGCAGCCCGATCCTCCGAGGGGGCACCATATATTTT
TRBJ2-7,TRBV18,.,.,CASSQQGRRYEQYF,TGTGCCAGCTCACAACAGGGGAGGAGGTACGAGCAGTACTTC
TRBJ1-5,TRBV11-3,TRBD1,.,CASSLTRDRDVGNQPQHF,TGTGCCAGCAGCTTAACCCGGGACAGGGACGTAGGCAATCAGCCCCAGCATTTT
TRBJ2-1,TRBV2,.,once,CASSEGRGAHSYNEQFF,TGTGCCAGCAGTGAAGGGAGGGGGGCCCACTCCTACAATGAGCAGTTCTTC
TRBJ1-1,TRBV19,.,.,CASSIVGYMNTEAFF,TGTGCCAGTAGTATCGTGGGGTACATGAACACTGAAGCTTTCTTT
TRBJ1-1,TRBV11-2,.,.,CASSPRGNWGTEAFF,TGTGCCAGCAGCCCGAGGGGCAATTGGGGCACTGAAGCTTTCTTT
TRBJ1-4,TRBV6-5,TRBD1,once,CASKNPGQGGEKLFF,TGTGCCAGCAAGAACCCGGGACAGGGTGGTGAAAAACTGTTTTTT
TRBJ1-3,TRBV3-1/TRBV3-2,.,.,CASSQRLGGGGNTIYF,TGTGCCAGCAGCCAAAGACTGGGGGGCGGTGGAAACACCATATATTTT
TRBJ2-5,TRBV3-1/TRBV3-2,.,.,CASSPLGTAQETQYF,TGTGCCAGCAGCCCTCTGGGGACGGCTCAAGAGACCCAGTACTTC
TRBJ1-1,TRBV16,TRBD1,once,CASSQIRTGDDGAFF,TGTGCCAGCAGCCAAATCAGGACAGGGGACGATGGGGCTTTCTTT